This T cell receptor beta chain was profiled in a study of blood T cell repertoires in COVID-19. Across the study: Sources were T cells, B-cell-depleted T cells, or PBMCs; the material itself was cDNA or gDNA.

Germline loops: CDR1 SGHDT, CDR2 YYEEEE. The CDR3 consists of 13 residues. The trim removed 3 bases at V and 4 bases at J, leaving 2 bases unmatched. Original processing methods: It was from reference gene primer amplification that nucleated cell counts were estimated. Sequenced by immunoSEQ multiplex PCR; TCRdb stores in-frame clones only, minus some. Clonal size and the V and J genes are those of that table, whereas D and trimming came from the DNA. The top ten clones hold 15% to 20% of a sample with about 99,000 clones, 79% of them seen once. The chain employs TRBV5-6 and TRBJ2-7, with 9 bases that match TRBD1. The source is an elderly woman with active or convalescent COVID-19. The sequencing sample was made of peripheral blood. The CDR3 DNA is TGTGCCAGCAGCTCGGGACAGGGTTACGAGCAGTACTTC. Amino acids: CASSSGQGYEQYF.